Listed below are T cell receptor beta chains from one sample, sequenced in a study of control samples from healthy donors and cancer patients. Using immunoSEQ multiplex PCR, the repertoire was profiled, and TCRdb retains in-frame clones only, with some absent. The repertoire holds approximately 79,000 clones, approximately 89% seen once, with under 7.5% in the top ten. Material for sequencing was blood. The receptors were sampled from a man aged 50 to 60 in good health. The conserved cysteine and the conserved F or W are not part of the CDR3 here.

j_gene,v_gene,CDR3aa
TRBJ2-1,TRBV12-3/TRBV12-4,ASSWDGPDEQF
TRBJ2-7,TRBV6-5,ASSSPRRGNRYEQY
TRBJ1-2,TRBV6-1,ASSEYATAYGYT
TRBJ1-4,TRBV4-1,ASSPTGVTEKLF
TRBJ2-7,TRBV7-2,ASSFAGYEQY
TRBJ2-7,TRBV7-2,ASSLGQSGSYEQY
TRBJ2-1,TRBV10-3,ASQGPYNEQF
TRBJ2-1,TRBV5-4,ASTTGTNTDEQF
TRBJ1-2,TRBV5-1,ASSSPGQGFDGYT
TRBJ2-3,TRBV11-2,ASSLDGSTDTQY
TRBJ2-7,TRBV5-1,ASSFDGTAYYEQY
TRBJ2-7,TRBV5-4,ASSLGGLSSYEQY
TRBJ2-1,TRBV11-2,ASSLAWQNEQF
TRBJ1-5,TRBV30,AWARGGNQPQH
TRBJ1-2,TRBV20-1,SASIYGLNYGYT
TRBJ1-2,TRBV28,ASSGQGAGGYGYT
TRBJ1-5,TRBV4-1,ASSQGFGQGSVQPQH
TRBJ1-5,TRBV11-2,ASSLDFGYNQPQH
TRBJ1-4,TRBV10-3,AIRGGANEKLF
TRBJ2-1,TRBV11-2,ASSLGDWGIPYNEQF
TRBJ2-4,TRBV5-8,ASSPGRGRGKNIQY
TRBJ2-1,TRBV11-3,ASSGVSSYNEQF
TRBJ2-5,TRBV9,ASSRGGAQGTQY
TRBJ1-1,TRBV30,AWRRRTSTEAF
TRBJ2-2,TRBV7-7,ASRRGLAGNTGELF
TRBJ1-2,TRBV12-3/TRBV12-4,ASSPGTAYT
TRBJ2-3,TRBV5-1,ASKAGMSTDTQY
TRBJ2-3,TRBV4-1,ASSQETGGLADTQY
TRBJ2-1,TRBV27,ASSLRQGSMVNEQF
TRBJ1-5,TRBV4-1,ASSQGLMGNQPQH
TRBJ2-7,TRBV20-1,SASSASYEQY
TRBJ1-2,TRBV2,ASQTGGYGYT
TRBJ2-7,TRBV21-1,ASSKFQGEPPTAYEQY
TRBJ2-3,TRBV30,ANRLAGSPVTQY
TRBJ2-7,TRBV20-1,SARGFNEQY
TRBJ2-7,TRBV4-2,ASSQDPRRNSAYEQY
TRBJ2-7,TRBV7-8,ASSFTGGDYEQY
TRBJ2-3,TRBV19,ASSHDRGTDTQY
TRBJ2-5,TRBV7-3,ASSRGRHTQETQY
TRBJ1-3,TRBV9,ASSVDGLVFGGNTIY
TRBJ2-5,TRBV24-1,ATSEYSAVGKETQY
TRBJ1-1,TRBV7-9,ASSFHRNPITEAF
TRBJ2-1,TRBV6-5,ASRRGGDINEQF
TRBJ2-2,TRBV4-2,ASSQVAGFAGELF